This T cell receptor (beta chain) was documented in a study of Graves' ophthalmopathy and Graves' hyperthyroidism. Study-wide results and caveats: In blood appeared most of the expanded thyroid clonotypes whose frequency exceeded 0.001.

The CDR3 runs to 15 residues. Germline CDR1 reads SGHRS; CDR2 reads YFSETQ. V was pared by 2 bases and J by 1 base, with 12 bases between. Comment on this clonotype: Its antigen is unidentified.

The TCR beta CDR3 regions underwent amplification from RNA transcripts. An initial RT-PCR round employing HTBI primers preceded a second-round multiplex PCR. Using its own MiXCR run on the multiplex PCR reads, TCRdb lists one record per CDR3 protein. The sample has roughly 500,000 distinct CDR3 sequences; around an eighth are singletons. This receptor was taken from a woman aged 25 to 39 with Graves' ophthalmopathy. The V call is TRBV5-1, the J call TRBJ1-1, with D perhaps TRBD1 (5 bases). The sample was blood. The CDR3 region is CASSFQGPPNTEAFF. CDR3 coding DNA: TGCGCCAGCAGCTTTCAGGGCCCGCCGAACACTGAAGCTTTCTTT. Based on the CDR3 plus reference TRBV5-1 and TRBJ1-1, the full variable domain is KAGVTQTPRYLIKTRGQQVTLSCSPISGHRSVSWYQQTPGQGLQFLFEYFSETQRNKGNFPGRFSGRQFSNSRSEMNVSTLELGDSALYLCASSFQGPPNTEAFFGQGTRLTVV.